The 28 T cell receptor beta chains in this list originate from one sample, sequenced in a study of T-cell memory formation after mild COVID-19 (dated by TCRdb to the early 2020s). Libraries were built with 5' RACE. Reads for this sample came from an Illumina NovaSeq 6000. In-frame beta chains were kept once TCRdb had trimmed the public reads at Q25 with fastp and called clones with MiXCR. Each entry is one CDR3 protein sequence, shown with its most common DNA and genes. The sample yields 300,000 to 400,000 distinct CDR3 sequences; around 28% were counted once. Of the sample, about 14% is held by the ten largest clones. The sequenced sample consisted of PBMCs or a T cell subset sorted from them (not recorded which). The receptors were sampled from an adult woman who had mild COVID-19 (a few samples of this study predate the infection). The sample titles of this study are shuffled in the database, so cell type and time point are left out; the donor was told from shared clones.

This clonotype came up a few times. DNA of the CDR3: TGTGCCAGCAGCTTAGGGGCGGGATTGAACACTGAAGCTTTCTTT. Amino acids: CASSLGAGLNTEAFF. This chain uses TRBV7-2 with TRBJ1-1; D is unresolved. V lost 1 base to trimming and J lost 0 bases, with 9 bases between them. This CDR3 is built from 15 residues. The germline CDR1 and CDR2 sequences are SGHTA and FQGNSA. The whole variable domain, filled in from reference TRBV7-2 and TRBJ1-1, reads GAGVSQSPSNKVTEKGKDVELRCDPISGHTALYWYRQSLGQGLEFLIYFQGNSAPDKSGLPSDRFSAERTGGSVSTLTIQRTQQEDSAVYLCASSLGAGLNTEAFFGQGTRLTVV.

This clonotype was picked up a small number of times. This chain links TRBV11-2 with TRBJ2-1, with 10 bases fitting TRBD2. CDR3 size: 17 residues. In germline, CDR1 is SGHAT, CDR2 FQNNGV. V trimming: 4 bases; J trimming: 6 bases; junction bases outside the gene matches: 12. CDR3 sequence: CASSSEGLATSSNEQFF. The CDR3 DNA reads TGTGCCAGCAGCTCCGAGGGACTAGCGACTAGTAGCAATGAGCAGTTCTTC.

This clonotype was seen a handful of times. V and J are TRBV6-5 and TRBJ2-2; TRBD2 agrees at 15 bases. This CDR3 comprises 16 residues. Germline trimming cut 4 bases from V and 6 bases from J; bases unmatched to any gene: 3. Germline CDR1 reads MNHEY; CDR2 reads SVGAGI. DNA for the CDR3: TGTGCCAGCAGTTCCGGACTAGCGGGAGGGCCCGGGGAGCTGTTTTTT. Its protein is CASSSGLAGGPGELFF.

This clonotype showed up just a few times. This rearrangement joins TRBV5-1 to TRBJ2-2; no definite D call. V shed 1 base and J shed 4 bases, with 14 bases lying between them. Germline values: CDR1 SGHRS, CDR2 YFSETQ. The CDR3 has 16 residues. Here the CDR3 reads CASSLSSGGSTGELFF. CDR3 bases: TGCGCCAGCAGCTTGAGTTCGGGTGGAAGCACCGGGGAGCTGTTTTTT.

The chain is built from TRBV2 and TRBJ2-4, with 7 bases aligning to TRBD2. The V segment lost 2 bases and the J segment 0 bases; nucleotides outside the gene matches: 4. Germline V gene lookup returns CDR1 SNHLY and CDR2 FYNNEI. CDR3 length equals 16 residues. The CDR3 region has the DNA TGTGCCAGCAGTGAACTGGGGGGGGGAGCCAAAAACATTCAGTACTTC. Translating gives CASSELGGGAKNIQYF.

This clonotype has a handful of counts. The chain carries TRBV7-7 and TRBJ2-3, with a weak D call TRBD1 (5 bases). Trimming removed 5 bases at V and 4 bases at J, with 16 bases between. The CDR3 sequence is 15 residues long. Germline V CDR1 and CDR2: SSHAT, FNYEAQ (reference sequence). The chain's CDR3 is CASSSGPPRADTQYF. For the CDR3, the DNA is TGTGCCAGCAGCAGTGGACCTCCCAGGGCAGATACGCAGTATTTT.

This chain's CDR3 is CASSFETSGIWEQYF. The DNA for the CDR3 is TGTGCCAGCAGCTTTGAGACTAGCGGGATATGGGAGCAGTACTTC. This rearrangement joins TRBV7-8 to TRBJ2-7, with 11 positions matching TRBD2. Germline loops: CDR1 SGHVS, CDR2 FQNEAQ. V lost 3 bases, J lost 7 bases, and 8 bases stayed unmatched. This CDR3 has 15 amino acids.

This clonotype was seen many times. J is TRBJ2-3 and V is TRBV20-1; the D gene could be TRBD1 or TRBD2 (7 bases each). CDR3 length equals 17 residues. Trimming stripped 5 bases from V and 1 base from J, with 22 bases between. Germline CDR1 DFQATT, CDR2 SNEGSKA (reference sequence). CDR3 protein: CSASGGDSTSRTDTQYF. The CDR3 coding sequence is TGCAGTGCTTCAGGGGGGGACTCGACTAGCCGCACAGATACGCAGTATTTT.

This clonotype was counted only a few times. This rearrangement joins TRBV7-3 to TRBJ2-5, with 11 bases identical to TRBD2. CDR1 is SGHTA and CDR2 is FQGTGA in the germline V gene. V shed 1 base and J 2 bases; nucleotides not matched to a gene: 9. The CDR3 length is 18 residues. The CDR3 here is CASSLILTSGTPQETQYF. The CDR3 DNA is TGTGCCAGCAGCTTAATACTGACTAGCGGGACCCCTCAAGAGACCCAGTACTTC. The full variable domain, its missing parts supplied by reference TRBV7-3 and TRBJ2-5, is GAGVSQTPSNKVTEKGKYVELRCDPISGHTALYWYRQSLGQGPEFLIYFQGTGAADDSGLPNDRFFAVRPEGSVSTLKIQRTERGDSAVYLCASSLILTSGTPQETQYFGPGTRLLVL.

J is TRBJ2-2 and V is TRBV12-3 or TRBV12-4; D remains ambiguous. The CDR3 spans 16 residues. Trimming pared 0 bases from V and 1 base from J, leaving 9 bases between. The CDR3 DNA sequence: TGTGCCAGCAGTTTAGCGGAAGGAAAGAACACCGGGGAGCTGTTTTTT. It translates to CASSLAEGKNTGELFF.

The chain combines TRBV28 with TRBJ1-4, with TRBD1 identical over 9 bases. The germline V gene encodes CDR1 MDHEN and CDR2 SYDVKM. Trimming removed 6 bases from V and 0 bases from J; junction bases left unmatched: 5. The CDR3 loop spans 16 amino acids. CDR3 coding DNA: TGTGCCAGCAGGGCCGGGGACAGGGCAACTAATGAAAAACTGTTTTTT. Translation gives CASRAGDRATNEKLFF.

This clonotype was recorded many times. The rearrangement uses TRBV5-1 and TRBJ2-5; 7 bases are shared with TRBD1. The germline gives CDR1 SGHRS, CDR2 YFSETQ. V lost 0 bases to trimming and J lost 0 bases; unmatched junction nucleotides: 2. The CDR3 runs 15 residues. CDR3 bases: TGCGCCAGCAGCTTGGGAGACAGGGACCAAGAGACCCAGTACTTC. It specifies CASSLGDRDQETQYF.

This clonotype was counted only a few times. The chain combines TRBV7-9 with TRBJ2-1; tentatively, D is TRBD2 (6 bases). The CDR3 contains 14 residues. CDR1 is SEHNR and CDR2 is FQNEAQ in the germline V gene (reference sequence). Trimming removed 6 bases at V and 3 bases at J, with 12 bases between. The CDR3 here is CASSPRRDYNEQFF. DNA for the CDR3: TGTGCCAGCAGTCCCCGGAGGGACTACAATGAGCAGTTCTTC.

The V gene is TRBV7-9, the J gene TRBJ2-5, with unresolved D. Germline V lookup: CDR1 SEHNR, CDR2 FQNEAQ (reference sequence). This CDR3 has 14 amino acids. The V end lost 4 bases, the J end lost 0 bases, and 9 bases lay between the germline ends. CDR3 in amino acids: CASSSLLYQETQYF. The CDR3 region has the DNA TGTGCCAGCAGCTCTCTGTTGTACCAAGAGACCCAGTACTTC.

A word on this clonotype: Compared with germline, one end of the junction differs, possibly owing to a read error. The genes are TRBV11-2 and TRBJ2-7, with D hard to call. Germline V lookup: CDR1 SGHAT, CDR2 FQNNGV. This CDR3 region has 14 residues. The CDR3 region has the DNA TGTGCCAGCAGCCTAGAAGCGTTGAGCTACGAGCAGTACTTC. It yields the protein CASSLEALSYEQYF.

This clonotype was seen a few times. The V and J genes are TRBV6-2 or TRBV6-3 and TRBJ2-1, with a weak D call TRBD1 (6 bases). Trimming took off 6 bases at V and 8 bases at J, with 14 bases between the two ends. Germline V lookup: CDR1 MNHEY, CDR2 SVGEGT. The CDR3 is made up of 13 amino acids. CDR3 amino acids: CASSGTGFHEQFF. DNA for the CDR3: TGTGCCAGCAGCGGTACAGGGTTCCATGAGCAGTTCTTC.

This chain joins TRBV27 and TRBJ2-5; D may be TRBD2 (6 bases). CDR1 is MNHEY and CDR2 is SMNVEV in the germline V gene (reference sequence). CDR3 size: 14 residues. The germline V and J ends were trimmed by 4 bases and 5 bases, with 14 bases remaining between them. The DNA for the CDR3 is TGTGCCAGCAGTTACCGCCGGGGACTGGAGACCCAGTACTTC. Translated, it gives CASSYRRGLETQYF.

The chain has TRBV6-5 and TRBJ2-1, with D maybe TRBD2 (5 bases). From germline, CDR1 is MNHEY and CDR2 SVGAGI. V gave up 6 bases and J gave up 15 bases, with 9 bases separating them. The CDR3 spans 9 residues. Written as DNA, the CDR3 is TGTGCCAGCAGCTCGCGGGTGTTCTTC. Translated: CASSSRVFF.

The rearrangement joins TRBV12-3 or TRBV12-4 to TRBJ2-3; 10 bases are a match to TRBD2. This CDR3 region has 15 residues. V lost 6 bases, J lost 5 bases, and 8 bases stayed unmatched. The CDR3 sequence: CASSPPAGGQDTQYF. CDR3 sequence (DNA): TGTGCCAGCAGCCCTCCAGCGGGGGGGCAAGATACGCAGTATTTT.

The chain recombines TRBV29-1 with TRBJ2-7, with 9 bases fitting TRBD2. The V and J ends lost 6 bases and 5 bases, in that order; junction bases with no gene match: 8. The germline V gene encodes CDR1 SQVTM and CDR2 ANQGSEA. This CDR3 comprises 13 residues. CDR3 nucleotide sequence: TGCAGCGTCCGAAATAGCGGGAGCCACGAGCAGTACTTC. Translation: CSVRNSGSHEQYF.

This chain uses TRBV4-3 with TRBJ2-3, with TRBD2 identical over 7 bases. Trimming cost V 4 bases and J 10 bases; bases outside gene matches: 14. The germline V gene has CDR1 LGHNA and CDR2 YSLEER. This CDR3 has 15 amino acids. The CDR3 region is CASSPLGGGETSQYF. CDR3 nucleotide sequence: TGCGCCAGCAGCCCATTGGGGGGGGGAGAGACGTCGCAGTATTTT.

This clonotype was recorded a few times. The chain couples TRBV18 to TRBJ2-1; TRBD2 might be the D (6 bases). Trimming removed 0 bases at V and 6 bases at J, with 18 bases between. This CDR3 is built from 17 residues. The germline CDR1 and CDR2 sequences are KGHSH and LQKENI. CDR3 nucleotides: TGTGCCAGCTCACCACCGGGACTCCCCACCTCGGGCAATGAGCAGTTCTTC. Protein product: CASSPPGLPTSGNEQFF.

V is TRBV9 and J is TRBJ1-2; TRBD1 agrees at 9 bases. V lost 3 bases to trimming and J lost 0 bases; unmatched junction nucleotides: 3. CDR1 and CDR2 (germline): SGDLS, YYNGEE. This CDR3 comprises 15 residues. As DNA, the CDR3 is TGTGCCAGCAGCGCCAGGGACAGGGCTAACTATGGCTACACCTTC. Its translation is CASSARDRANYGYTF.

This clonotype was observed at least ten times. The chain joins TRBV3-1 to TRBJ2-2; D perhaps matches TRBD1 (7 bases). Germline lookup yields CDR1 LGHDT and CDR2 YNNKEL (reference sequence). This CDR3 region has 14 residues. V was shortened by 3 bases and J by 10 bases, with 15 bases between the two germline ends. In DNA, the CDR3 is TGTGCCAGCAGCCACCAGACAGGGCGGGAGGAGCTGTTTTTT. Protein: CASSHQTGREELFF.

Only a few counts were recorded for this clonotype. The V gene is TRBV29-1, the J gene TRBJ2-7; D unresolved. The germline V gene encodes CDR1 SQVTM and CDR2 ANQGSEA. The CDR3 spans 12 residues. The V gene lost 4 bases and the J gene lost 4 bases, with 11 bases spanning the gap. In DNA form, the CDR3 reads TGCAGCGTTGCAACTAAGTGGTACGAGCAGTACTTC. It is translated as CSVATKWYEQYF.

This clonotype was detected a few times. The chain carries TRBV4-3 and TRBJ2-1, with a tentative D call TRBD2 (6 bases). The CDR3 extends over 15 amino acids. The V gene's germline CDR1 is LGHNA and CDR2 YSLEER. Trimming shortened V by 5 bases and J by 6 bases, and 17 bases separated the two germline ends. The DNA for the CDR3 is TGCGCCAGCAGCTTGGGACTCCCCGCCTCCAATGAGCAGTTCTTC. It translates to CASSLGLPASNEQFF.

DNA of the CDR3: TGTGCCAGCAGCTTGGGGGACAGGGCGACGGTCTACACCTTC. Its translation is CASSLGDRATVYTF. The chain has TRBV5-6 and TRBJ1-2; 9 nucleotides line up with TRBD1. Trimming at V came to 0 bases and at J to 10 bases, leaving 7 bases not matched to a gene. The CDR3 extends over 14 amino acids. From germline, CDR1 is SGHDT and CDR2 YYEEEE.

This clonotype came up a few times. The V and J genes are TRBV24-1 and TRBJ1-2, with 7 bases matching TRBD1. CDR1 and CDR2 (germline): KGHDR, SFDVKD. The J segment lost 5 bases and the V segment lost 3 bases, leaving 5 bases of the junction unmatched. The CDR3 runs 14 residues. CDR3 amino acids: CATSDVTGWYGYTF. The CDR3 region has the DNA TGTGCCACCAGTGATGTGACAGGGTGGTATGGCTACACCTTC.